This T cell receptor (beta chain) was captured by sequencing in a study of T cells after yellow fever vaccination. Whole-study findings and limits: Most clones from primary vaccination were detected again post-booster (about 96% CD4, 88% CD8). Few clonotypes appeared in both CD4 and CD8 compartments.

A word on this clonotype: Its antigen is undetermined.

Germline values: CDR1 SGHDN, CDR2 FVKESK. CDR3 size: 13 residues. The germline V and J ends were trimmed by 4 bases and 8 bases, with 14 bases remaining between them. Generation of TCR cDNA used 5'RACE template switching (which added a universal primer site and UMIs). TCRdb reprocessed the 5' RACE reads via MiXCR and lists one record per CDR3 protein. The sample includes around 310,000 distinct CDR3 sequences, about 3.5% of them seen just once. This specimen was PBMCs, taken on the day of the yellow fever booster vaccination. This sequence was found in a man aged 18 to 30 who received the YFV17D yellow fever vaccine. V and J are TRBV14 and TRBJ1-1, with D unresolved. The CDR3 region has the DNA TGTGCCAGCAGCCGTATAGAGGATTGGGAAGCTTTCTTT. Translated: CASSRIEDWEAFF.